This T cell receptor (beta chain) was sequenced during a study of CD8 T cells in Susac syndrome. Trimming stripped 6 bases from V and 6 bases from J, with 11 bases between. The length of the CDR3 is 12 residues. The germline CDR1 and CDR2 sequences are ENHRY and SYGVKD. Random hexamers were used to reverse transcribe an amount of about 0.45 to 1 ug RNA. Multiplex PCR with immunoSEQ amplified the TCR beta CDR3 across 54 Vbeta and 13 Jbeta. MiXCR, run by TCRdb on the immunoSEQ multiplex PCR reads, gives a single entry per CDR3 protein. The sample gives approximately 170,000 distinct CDR3 sequences, roughly 94% of which show up once; 0.065% to 0.085% is in the top ten. TCR beta sequencing covered blood CD8+ and CD4+ T cells. FACS enriched CD8+ TEMRA cells, while bulk CD8+ and CD4+ were negatively isolated.

The chain joins TRBV10-3 to TRBJ2-5, with a possible D match to TRBD2 (7 bases). The receptor was isolated from a human donor in good health. Sequenced: CD4+ T cells from PBMCs. CDR3 DNA: TGTGCCATCAGCGGGGGGCCCCAGACCCAGTACTTC. Protein product: CAISGGPQTQYF.